This T cell receptor (beta chain) was profiled in a study of T cells after posttransplantation cyclophosphamide (dated by TCRdb to the mid-2010s). Background on the whole study: Using TRB sequencing, the study followed how the T cell repertoire rebuilt after myeloablative bone marrow transplantation with posttransplantation cyclophosphamide given as GVHD prophylaxis. Samples from roughly 35 PTCy-treated patients, along with samples from about 16 of their related bone marrow donors, underwent antigen receptor sequencing. TRB sequencing was performed on blood from all 30 or so PTCy patients with 1-year posttransplant specimens. In 3 patients, up to roughly 3 additional blood samples taken between 2 and 5.2 years after transplant also underwent TRB sequencing, as did pretransplant blood from a handful of patients. Because TRA and TRB clonality were tightly correlated in roughly 10 samples, subsequent TCR analyses were focused on TRB only. Public TRB sequences were checked against a database of over 3,000 sequences associated with responses to pathogens, tumor antigens, self-antigens and alloantigens.

The CDR3 runs 17 amino acids, cysteine and phenylalanine included. Left in the record is the CDR3 DNA by itself, 51 bases read in frame from the first base. V has 3 bases trimmed and J has 1 base trimmed; junction bases matching no gene number 9. In the germline V gene (reference sequence), CDR1 corresponds to LNHDA and CDR2 to SQIVND. Genomic DNA was used for TRB sequencing, which was performed with the immunoSEQ assay at survey resolution or with the hsTCRB kit. In the source study's methods: The immunoSEQ software handled the initial read processing, while the LymphoSeq R package was used for the repertoire analyses. For each TRB dataset, clonality was calculated as 1 minus normalized Shannon entropy, and the Gini coefficient was computed as well. Phenotypes of unsorted samples were inferred by mapping TRB sequences from sorted subsets of the recipient or donor onto unsorted samples of the same recipient. The clones in this table, taken by TCRdb from immuneACCESS, are in-frame only. Not every clone is retained; where verified, under half of the shortfall comes from an unresolved V gene, and the cause of the rest is unknown. V, J and clone size were drawn from that table, and D and trimming were deduced from the DNA. This sample was tabulated with about 6,400 clones, among which there are no singletons. Of the sample, more than 4.5% is held by the ten largest clones.

This clone has a count of ten or more. The target of this receptor is not known. Base qualities are not at hand, and no much larger clone is one base apart. General conclusions and limits of the study: Donor-recipient similarity was low at 1-2 months but increased during the first year, and donor CD8+ memory clones often dominated later blood repertoires. The TRB repertoires of T cells infiltrating skin or GI tract showed only limited overlap with the TRB repertoires of T cells in blood. Across about 40 patients, TRB clonality was highly associated with recipient CMV seropositivity and CMV reactivation, and PTCy diversity was similar to diversity in CNI/methotrexate controls.

The treatment or condition label here, explained by the study, means: high-dose cyclophosphamide on days +3 and +4 as single-agent GVHD prophylaxis. Busulfan and fludarabine conditioning, a related or unrelated marrow graft, and cyclophosphamide on days +3 and +4 were given to PTCy patients. The PTCy-treated patients were drawn from a prospective, multi-institutional clinical trial. Peripheral blood and bone marrow mononuclear cells were isolated by Ficoll-Hypaque density centrifugation and were cryopreserved. The sequences come from PBMCs, collected after an allogeneic stem cell transplant with post-transplant cyclophosphamide. The receptor's source is a male patient aged 25-45 years who received an allogeneic stem cell transplant from an unrelated donor, was CMV-positive, and had acute and chronic GVHD. Because of the transplant, the T cells may be the graft donor's rather than the patient's own. The V gene is TRBV19 and the J gene is TRBJ1-1; 9 middle bases align to TRBD1. The CDR3 is CASSISGTGTSNTEAFF. DNA sequence: TGTGCCAGTAGTATTTCTGGGACAGGGACCTCGAACACTGAAGCTTTCTTT.